Below are 27 T cell receptor beta chains sequenced from a single sample in a study of blood T cell repertoires in COVID-19. Data came from immunoSEQ multiplex PCR; TCRdb stores just in-frame clones and leaves some out. This sample yields about 250,000 clones, of which about four fifths are seen a single time; 4.5% to 7% belongs to the top ten. The sequencing sample was made of peripheral blood. The receptors stem from a man older than 75 with acute or convalescent COVID-19.

J is TRBJ2-7 and V is TRBV7-8; D might be TRBD2 (6 bases). Trimming removed 5 bases from V and 2 bases from J, with 10 bases in between. CDR1 SGHVS and CDR2 FQNEAQ come from the germline V gene. The CDR3 covers 13 residues. CDR3 sequence reads: CASSDGTPYEQYF. CDR3 DNA: TGTGCCAGCAGCGACGGGACTCCCTACGAGCAGTACTTC.

The count of this clone is one. The chain recombines TRBV5-1 with TRBJ2-7; 10 positions agree with TRBD2. V was pared by 4 bases and J by 2 bases, with 9 bases of the junction left unmatched. The CDR3 is made up of 16 amino acids. Germline V CDR1 and CDR2: SGHRS, YFSETQ. CDR3 DNA: TGCGCCAGCAGCCGGGAGGGACTAGCGTTAACCTACGAGCAGTACTTC. It is translated as CASSREGLALTYEQYF.

The gene calls are TRBV27 and TRBJ2-1, with TRBD2 identical over 13 bases. The ends lost 8 bases at V and 3 bases at J; junction bases unmatched: 10. The CDR3 is made up of 17 amino acids. Germline CDR1 reads MNHEY; CDR2 reads SMNVEV (reference sequence). CDR3 nucleotide sequence: TGTGCCAGCTTGGGACTAGCGGGACTAGCCCGCTACAATGAGCAGTTCTTC. Translating it yields CASLGLAGLARYNEQFF.

The count of this clone is one. The V gene is TRBV28, the J gene TRBJ2-7, with TRBD1 as a possible D gene (7 bases). V lost 6 bases and J lost 3, with 12 bases in between. CDR1 is MDHEN and CDR2 is SYDVKM in the germline V gene. The CDR3 extends over 13 amino acids. The chain's CDR3 is CASRQGGNYEQYF. CDR3 DNA sequence: TGTGCCAGCAGGCAGGGGGGTAACTACGAGCAGTACTTC.

The V and J genes are TRBV2 and TRBJ2-5; D perhaps matches TRBD2 (5 bases). Trimming pared 7 bases from V and 7 bases from J, leaving 16 bases between. CDR1 is SNHLY and CDR2 is FYNNEI in the germline V gene. CDR3 length: 13 amino acids. CDR3 coding DNA: TGTGCCAGCACGGTCGACCCCGGAGGGACCCAGTACTTC. Translated: CASTVDPGGTQYF.

The gene calls are TRBV15 and TRBJ2-1, with D unclear. V was clipped by 0 bases and J by 7 bases, with 13 bases between them. CDR1 and CDR2 (germline): LNHNV, YYDKDF (reference sequence). This CDR3 has 15 residues. The CDR3 DNA reads as TGTGCCACCAGCAGAGATCTAGGCAGAGAAAATGAGCAGTTCTTC. Translating gives CATSRDLGRENEQFF.

In DNA, the CDR3 is TGTGCCAGCAGTCCTAGCGGGGGAAAACAAGAGACCCAGTACTTC. Residues: CASSPSGGKQETQYF. The gene calls are TRBV6-4 and TRBJ2-5, with 10 bases aligning to TRBD2. CDR3 length: 15 amino acids. Germline values: CDR1 MRHNA, CDR2 SNTAGT. V lost 5 bases and J lost 2; bases outside the gene matches: 5.

The gene calls are TRBV2 and TRBJ2-7; 9 bases are a match to TRBD1. Looked up from germline, CDR1 is SNHLY and CDR2 is FYNNEI. V gave up 3 bases and J gave up 9 bases; unmatched junction bases: 9. CDR3 length: 14 amino acids. CDR3 sequence (DNA): TGTGCCAGCAGTGACATAGGGACAGGGATTGGGCAGTACTTC. Its protein product is CASSDIGTGIGQYF.

This sequence joins TRBV5-1 and TRBJ1-2; 9 bases map to TRBD1. The CDR3 covers 14 residues. Losses at the gene ends were 2 bases for V and 8 bases for J; bases not matched to a gene: 7. From germline, CDR1 is SGHRS and CDR2 YFSETQ. The CDR3 bases are TGCGCCAGCAGCTTAACGGGACAGGGCTTGGGCTACACCTTC. Its translation: CASSLTGQGLGYTF.

This clone was detected once. The J gene is TRBJ2-7, the V gene TRBV5-1; D perhaps matches TRBD2 (5 bases). Trimming took off 4 bases at V and 0 bases at J, with 11 bases between the two ends. The CDR3 runs to 14 residues. Germline-derived CDR1 and CDR2 are SGHRS and YFSETQ. The CDR3 loop is CASSADYPSYEQYF. The DNA of the CDR3 is TGCGCCAGCAGCGCCGACTATCCCTCCTACGAGCAGTACTTC. The complete variable domain, with remaining parts taken from reference TRBV5-1 and TRBJ2-7, reads KAGVTQTPRYLIKTRGQQVTLSCSPISGHRSVSWYQQTPGQGLQFLFEYFSETQRNKGNFPGRFSGRQFSNSRSEMNVSTLELGDSALYLCASSADYPSYEQYFGPGTRLTVT.

The V call is TRBV19, the J call TRBJ1-1; tentative D call: TRBD1 (5 bases). The ends were cut back, 5 bases at V and 5 bases at J, with 15 bases in the middle. Germline V gives CDR1 LNHDA, CDR2 SQIVND (reference sequence). CDR3 length: 14 residues. DNA for the CDR3: TGTGCCAGTAGTCCACAGGACCGTCGGACTGAAGCTTTCTTT. It yields the protein CASSPQDRRTEAFF. The full variable domain, completed using reference TRBV19 and TRBJ1-1, is DGGITQSPKYLFRKEGQNVTLSCEQNLNHDAMYWYRQDPGQGLRLIYYSQIVNDFQKGDIAEGYSVSREKKESFPLTVTSAQKNPTAFYLCASSPQDRRTEAFFGQGTRLTVV.

The genes are TRBV27 and TRBJ2-7, with TRBD1 matching over 7 bases. Germline V gene data show CDR1 as MNHEY and CDR2 as SMNVEV (reference sequence). The CDR3 is 16 residues long. V lost 4 bases and J lost 2; bases outside the gene matches: 11. The CDR3 sequence is CASSSPRTGETYEQYF. In DNA form, the CDR3 reads TGTGCCAGCAGTTCACCTAGAACAGGGGAGACCTACGAGCAGTACTTC.

The chain recombines TRBV28 with TRBJ2-1, with 7 bases matching TRBD2. Germline loops: CDR1 MDHEN, CDR2 SYDVKM. The CDR3 is 16 amino acids. After removal of 5 bases from V and 4 bases from J, the junction contained 11 bases not matched to a gene. CDR3 in DNA: TGTGCCAGCAGTGGGTCCCTAGCGGAAGCATACAATGAGCAGTTCTTC. This sequence encodes CASSGSLAEAYNEQFF.

Notes on this clone: Other DNA sequences in the same sample also yield this CDR3. The chain combines TRBV18 with TRBJ2-7, with 10 bases that match TRBD1. Germline CDR1 and CDR2: KGHSH and LQKENI. The CDR3 extends over 14 amino acids. J was trimmed by 2 bases and V by 3 bases; bases with no gene match: 1. The CDR3 DNA is TGTGCCAGCTCACCCGGGACAGGGGCCTACGAGCAGTACTTC. This translates into CASSPGTGAYEQYF.

The V gene is TRBV7-6, the J gene TRBJ1-3; the D is unclear. The ends were cut back, 1 base at V and 0 bases at J, with 13 bases in the middle. The CDR3 consists of 17 residues. Germline CDR1 and CDR2: SGHVS and FNYEAQ. The CDR3 region is CASSLVLAPSSGNTIYF. CDR3 DNA sequence: TGTGCCAGCAGCTTAGTGTTGGCACCCAGCTCTGGAAACACCATATATTTT.

The chain carries TRBV28 and TRBJ2-7; 8 bases are a match to TRBD1. The CDR3 loop spans 16 amino acids. The germline CDR1 and CDR2 sequences are MDHEN and SYDVKM. V trimming: 3 bases; J trimming: 0 bases; junction bases outside the gene matches: 7. CDR3 sequence: CASSFVTGGSSYEQYF. In DNA, the CDR3 is TGTGCCAGCAGTTTCGTTACAGGGGGGAGCTCCTACGAGCAGTACTTC. The full variable domain, in which reference TRBV28 and TRBJ2-7 provide the parts outside the CDR3, is DVKVTQSSRYLVKRTGEKVFLECVQDMDHENMFWYRQDPGLGLRLIYFSYDVKMKEKGDIPEGYSVSREKKERFSLILESASTNQTSMYLCASSFVTGGSSYEQYFGPGTRLTVT.

J is TRBJ1-2 and V is TRBV2; 8 nucleotides agree with TRBD1. V trimming: 11 bases; J trimming: 4 bases; junction bases outside the gene matches: 6. CDR3 length equals 12 residues. Germline-derived CDR1 and CDR2 are SNHLY and FYNNEI. The DNA for the CDR3 is TGTGCCTGCCGGGACAGGCCCTATGGCTACACCTTC. This encodes CACRDRPYGYTF.

The chain employs TRBV11-3 and TRBJ2-7; 7 bases are a match to TRBD2. V lost 5 bases and J lost 1; bases outside the gene matches: 5. The CDR3 length is 14 residues. CDR1 and CDR2 (germline): SGHNT, YENEEA. CDR3 nucleotide sequence: TGTGCCAGCAGCCCGACCGGGGGGTCCTACGAGCAGTACTTC. Translated, it gives CASSPTGGSYEQYF.

The chain employs TRBV6-5 and TRBJ1-5; the D is unclear. The CDR3 is 15 amino acids. The germline CDR1 and CDR2 sequences are MNHEY and SVGAGI. With 6 bases removed from V and 0 bases from J, the gap between germline ends came to 12 bases. CDR3 sequence reads: CASSPSEYSNQPQHF. The CDR3 nucleotides read TGTGCCAGCAGCCCCTCGGAGTATAGCAATCAGCCCCAGCATTTT.

This clone came up once. The chain couples TRBV7-3 to TRBJ1-3, with 10 bases matching TRBD1. The CDR3 extends over 15 amino acids. V lost 4 bases, J lost 1 base, and 1 base stayed unmatched. Germline lookup yields CDR1 SGHTA and CDR2 FQGTGA. As DNA, the CDR3 is TGTGCCAGCAGCTCGGGACAGGGGTCTGGAAACACCATATATTTT. Residues: CASSSGQGSGNTIYF. The variable domain in full, completed from reference TRBV7-3 and TRBJ1-3, reads GAGVSQTPSNKVTEKGKYVELRCDPISGHTALYWYRQSLGQGPEFLIYFQGTGAADDSGLPNDRFFAVRPEGSVSTLKIQRTERGDSAVYLCASSSGQGSGNTIYFGEGSWLTVV.

This clone was picked up one time. The gene calls are TRBV6-5 and TRBJ2-5; 9 nucleotides match TRBD1. This CDR3 is 13 amino acids long. In germline, CDR1 is MNHEY, CDR2 SVGAGI. After removal of 2 bases from V and 8 bases from J, the junction contained 3 bases not matched to a gene. The CDR3 sequence is CASSYRDRATQYF. The DNA of the CDR3 is TGTGCCAGCAGTTACCGGGACAGGGCCACCCAGTACTTC.

V gene TRBV19 combines with J gene TRBJ2-1; D is ambiguous. This CDR3 contains 14 residues. V was pared by 3 bases and J by 4 bases, with 10 bases between. Germline V gene lookup returns CDR1 LNHDA and CDR2 SQIVND (reference sequence). The CDR3 loop reads CASSISIRYNEQFF. The CDR3 coding sequence is TGTGCCAGTAGTATTTCTATCCGGTACAATGAGCAGTTCTTC.

The CDR3 reads CASSLSGPPNTGELFF. CDR3 nucleotides: TGCGCCAGCAGCTTGTCGGGTCCCCCGAACACCGGGGAGCTGTTTTTT. This sequence joins TRBV5-1 and TRBJ2-2; D not certain. V lost 1 base to trimming and J lost 0 bases, with 10 bases between them. The CDR3 length is 16 residues. Germline CDR1 SGHRS, CDR2 YFSETQ.

The chain has TRBV9 and TRBJ2-1; 7 bases match TRBD2. Germline values: CDR1 SGDLS, CDR2 YYNGEE. The junction had 8 bases not matched to a gene; V was cut back by 0 bases and J by 8 bases. The CDR3 loop spans 15 amino acids. This CDR3 reads CASSVEGREYDEQFF. CDR3 DNA sequence: TGTGCCAGCAGCGTAGAGGGGCGGGAGTACGATGAGCAGTTCTTC.

V gene TRBV6-5 combines with J gene TRBJ2-7; a weak D match, TRBD1 (6 bases). Per germline, CDR1 MNHEY and CDR2 SVGAGI. The CDR3 loop spans 12 amino acids. V was shortened by 7 bases and J by 1 base, with 8 bases between the two germline ends. The DNA for the CDR3 is TGTGCCAGCAAGACAGGTTCCTACGAGCAGTACTTC. Translated, it gives CASKTGSYEQYF.

The V call is TRBV28, the J call TRBJ2-5; maybe TRBD2 (7 bases). Germline lookup yields CDR1 MDHEN and CDR2 SYDVKM. V was trimmed by 8 bases and J by 4 bases, leaving 14 bases between them. The CDR3 extends over 13 amino acids. Here the CDR3 reads CASWGGPPETQYF. The CDR3 nucleotides read TGTGCCAGCTGGGGGGGGCCCCCAGAGACCCAGTACTTC. Based on the CDR3 plus reference TRBV28 and TRBJ2-5, the full variable domain is DVKVTQSSRYLVKRTGEKVFLECVQDMDHENMFWYRQDPGLGLRLIYFSYDVKMKEKGDIPEGYSVSREKKERFSLILESASTNQTSMYLCASWGGPPETQYFGPGTRLLVL.

This clone was observed once. This chain uses TRBV9 with TRBJ1-1; possibly TRBD1 for D (5 bases). Trimming cost V 1 base and J 3 bases, with 13 bases left between them. This CDR3 has 15 amino acids. Germline values: CDR1 SGDLS, CDR2 YYNGEE. The CDR3 region has the DNA TGTGCCAGCAGCGTACTAGGGGCTTCGGACACTGAAGCTTTCTTT. Protein product: CASSVLGASDTEAFF.